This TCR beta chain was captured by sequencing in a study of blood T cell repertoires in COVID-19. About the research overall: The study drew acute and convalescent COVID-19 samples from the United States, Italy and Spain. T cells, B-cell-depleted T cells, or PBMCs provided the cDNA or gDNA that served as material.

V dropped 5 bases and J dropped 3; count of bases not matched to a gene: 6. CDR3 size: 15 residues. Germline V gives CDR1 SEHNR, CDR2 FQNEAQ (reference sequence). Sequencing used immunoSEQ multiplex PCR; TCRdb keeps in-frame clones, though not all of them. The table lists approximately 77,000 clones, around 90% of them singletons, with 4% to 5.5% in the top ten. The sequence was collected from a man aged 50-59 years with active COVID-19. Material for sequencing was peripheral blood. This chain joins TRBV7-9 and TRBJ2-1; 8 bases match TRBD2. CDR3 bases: TGTGCCAGCAGCATTCGGGGGGGCAACTACAATGAGCAGTTCTTC. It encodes CASSIRGGNYNEQFF.